This T cell receptor (beta chain) is from a study of T cell changes during pregnancy in multiple sclerosis. TCRdb's table, derived via immunoSEQ multiplex PCR, lists solely in-frame clones and lacks some. The sample gives 85,000 to 110,000 clones, around 94% of which show up once; around 0.84% is in the top ten. The sequence derives from a female donor with multiple sclerosis, enrolled in a pregnancy study. Sequences were derived from peripheral blood, sampled after pregnancy.

The CDR3 coding sequence is TGTGCCAGCGAAGCTAGCGGGGGGGTCCACAATGAGCAGTTCTTC. This gives the protein CASEASGGVHNEQFF. The chain combines TRBV6-6 with TRBJ2-1; 12 bases are a match to TRBD2. CDR1 and CDR2 (germline): MNHNY, SVGAGI (reference sequence). The CDR3 is 15 residues long. The V and J ends lost 8 bases and 5 bases, in that order; junction bases with no gene match: 7.